One and the same sample provided the 15 T cell receptor beta chains below, sequenced in a study of blood T cells in healthy people across ages. A J-beta primer mix and a sample-barcoded 5' primer were used in a second PCR of roughly 6 to 12 cycles. TCRdb ran MiXCR on the 5' RACE reads and lists one entry per CDR3 protein. In the table there are some 1,800,000 distinct CDR3 sequences, approximately 39% of which are singletons. Sequencing was done on a sample of blood. All receptors come from a human donor in good health.

The V and J genes are TRBV6-1 and TRBJ2-4, with TRBD2 identical over 12 bases. The V gene's germline CDR1 is MNHNS and CDR2 SASEGT. The CDR3 runs 13 residues. Losses at the gene ends were 10 bases for V and 15 bases for J; bases not matched to a gene: 13. CDR3 loop: CATNPLAGGLLYF. The DNA of the CDR3 is TGTGCCACCAATCCCCTAGCGGGGGGGCTTCTGTACTTC.

CDR3 nucleotide sequence: TGTGCCAGCAGCCCGGACAGGCCGATGGGCGGGGAGCTGTTTTTT. Protein product: CASSPDRPMGGELFF. The gene calls are TRBV7-8 and TRBJ2-2; 7 bases line up with TRBD1. The germline V gene encodes CDR1 SGHVS and CDR2 FQNEAQ. CDR3 length: 15 amino acids. V lost 5 bases and J lost 7; bases outside the gene matches: 10.

V is TRBV18 and J is TRBJ2-7, with D hard to call. CDR3 length: 14 residues. The V end lost 2 bases, the J end lost 3 bases, and 11 bases lay between the germline ends. Germline V gives CDR1 KGHSH, CDR2 LQKENI. CDR3 sequence reads: CASSPTNGHYEQYF. CDR3 nucleotide sequence: TGTGCCAGCTCACCAACGAATGGGCACTACGAGCAGTACTTC.

The genes are TRBV7-9 and TRBJ1-1, with TRBD1 matching 8 bases. The J segment lost 3 bases and the V segment lost 6 bases, leaving 6 bases of the junction unmatched. The CDR3 covers 14 residues. Germline CDR1 reads SEHNR; CDR2 reads FQNEAQ (reference sequence). The CDR3 sequence: CASRPPDRDTEAFF. The CDR3, as DNA: TGTGCCAGCAGACCTCCGGACAGGGACACTGAAGCTTTCTTT.

V gene TRBV29-1 combines with J gene TRBJ1-1, with no clear D. This CDR3 has 11 amino acids. Trimming shortened V by 6 bases and J by 6 bases, and 11 bases separated the two germline ends. Germline CDR1 and CDR2: SQVTM and ANQGSEA. CDR3 nucleotides: TGCAGCGTCCCGAATGGCGCTGAAGCTTTCTTT. Encoded protein: CSVPNGAEAFF.

V is TRBV29-1 and J is TRBJ2-1, with 7 bases aligning to TRBD2. Germline V CDR1 and CDR2: SQVTM, ANQGSEA. Trimming took 3 bases from V and 2 from J; bases not matched to a gene: 4. This CDR3 contains 14 residues. CDR3 amino acids: CSVDGAGAYNEQFF. As DNA, the CDR3 is TGCAGCGTTGATGGGGCGGGGGCCTACAATGAGCAGTTCTTC.

This clonotype was seen more than once but under ten times. The J gene is TRBJ2-3, the V gene TRBV28, with TRBD2 matching 8 bases. J lost 0 bases, V lost 3 bases, and 14 bases had no gene match. This CDR3 contains 19 residues. In germline, CDR1 is MDHEN, CDR2 SYDVKM. The CDR3 DNA follows: TGTGCCAGCAGTTTCCCCCTAGCGGGCGATACGGAGAGCACAGATACGCAGTATTTT. Amino acids: CASSFPLAGDTESTDTQYF.

This clonotype was detected a few times. The V and J genes are TRBV4-3 and TRBJ2-7; 9 bases are shared with TRBD1. The CDR3 extends over 15 amino acids. Germline V gives CDR1 LGHNA, CDR2 YSLEER. Losses at the gene ends were 3 bases for V and 3 bases for J; bases not matched to a gene: 6. In DNA form, the CDR3 reads TGCGCCAGCAGCCAGCTGGGACAGGGAGACTACGAGCAGTACTTC. Amino acids: CASSQLGQGDYEQYF.

V usage is TRBV4-1 and J usage is TRBJ2-5; D gene uncertain. This CDR3 has 13 amino acids. Germline assignment: CDR1 MGHRA and CDR2 YSYEKL. V gave up 5 bases and J gave up 3 bases, with 10 bases separating them. The CDR3 sequence: CASSNSPEETQYF. In nucleotides, the CDR3 is TGCGCCAGCAGCAACAGCCCAGAAGAGACCCAGTACTTC.

V usage is TRBV12-3 or TRBV12-4 and J usage is TRBJ2-5; D gene unclear. The CDR3 contains 15 residues. Trimming removed 1 base from V and 0 bases from J, with 9 bases in between. DNA for the CDR3: TGTGCCAGCAGTTTAGGAACAGAGTACCAAGAGACCCAGTACTTC. Protein product: CASSLGTEYQETQYF.

The chain combines TRBV7-2 with TRBJ2-1, with D tentatively TRBD1 (6 bases). V shed 0 bases and J shed 0 bases, with 9 bases lying between them. This CDR3 region has 16 residues. The germline V gene has CDR1 SGHTA and CDR2 FQGNSA. In DNA, the CDR3 is TGTGCCAGCAGCTTAGCCCCGGACAGCTCCTACAATGAGCAGTTCTTC. It is translated as CASSLAPDSSYNEQFF.

A few counts support this clonotype. The rearrangement links TRBV12-3 or TRBV12-4 to TRBJ2-1, with D maybe TRBD2 (5 bases). The CDR3 totals 15 residues. The V end was cut by 8 bases, the J end by 5 bases, with 19 bases between. CDR3: CASVPGLHVNNEQFF. CDR3 coding DNA: TGTGCCAGCGTTCCCGGACTTCACGTTAACAATGAGCAGTTCTTC.

This clonotype was detected ten times or more. This chain uses TRBV27 with TRBJ2-7, with a possible D match to TRBD1 (5 bases). The germline CDR1 and CDR2 sequences are MNHEY and SMNVEV (reference sequence). V was cut by 2 bases and J by 2 bases, with 7 bases left in between. The CDR3 contains 13 residues. The CDR3 region is CASSLIGAYEQYF. The DNA for the CDR3 is TGTGCCAGCAGTTTAATAGGGGCCTACGAGCAGTACTTC.

The genes are TRBV7-9 and TRBJ2-1; 10 bases agree with TRBD2. Germline V gene lookup returns CDR1 SEHNR and CDR2 FQNEAQ (reference sequence). The length of the CDR3 is 20 residues. With V trimmed by 5 bases and J by 0 bases, 16 bases remained unmatched. The CDR3 region has the DNA TGTGCCAGCAGCCCCCCCGTGGGTAGCGGGGGGCCTACCTCCTACAATGAGCAGTTCTTC. Its protein is CASSPPVGSGGPTSYNEQFF.

The chain combines TRBV7-2 with TRBJ1-1, with D uncertain. The germline V gene has CDR1 SGHTA and CDR2 FQGNSA. Between the trimmed V and J ends, which lost 1 base and 6 bases, there was a span of 12 bases. This CDR3 contains 14 residues. CDR3 sequence (DNA): TGTGCCAGCAGCTTAGGCCGGGTAAACGCTGAAGCTTTCTTT. Translated, it gives CASSLGRVNAEAFF.